A selection of T cell receptor beta chains follows, all from one sample in a study of T-cell memory formation after mild COVID-19. TCRdb itself ran the 5' RACE reads through MiXCR, one entry per CDR3 protein. There are approximately 210,000 distinct CDR3 sequences in the sample; around 18% occur only once, and roughly 2.3% lies in the top ten. Specimen: PBMCs or a T cell subset sorted from them (not recorded which). The source of these receptors is an adult woman who had mild COVID-19 (a few samples of this study predate the infection). Cell type and time point are not known. The CDR3 runs from the conserved cysteine through the conserved F or W. Fields, in order: D gene, V gene, clone size, J gene, CDR3 protein, CDR3 DNA. A D gene is named only where the DNA matches it firmly. Not every row has a clone size; where given, it reads once, few, many or a size class.

D: -; V: TRBV7-9; size: -; J: TRBJ1-1; CDR3: CASSLTGLTEAFF; DNA: TGTGCCAGCAGCTTAACAGGACTCACTGAAGCTTTCTTT
D: -; V: TRBV15; size: few; J: TRBJ1-4; CDR3: CATSRVPFSLSNEKLFF; DNA: TGTGCCACCAGCAGAGTCCCTTTCTCCCTCTCCAATGAAAAACTGTTTTTT
D: TRBD1; V: TRBV7-9; size: -; J: TRBJ2-3; CDR3: CASSLSGQNTDTQYF; DNA: TGTGCCAGCAGCTTATCGGGACAGAACACAGATACGCAGTATTTT
D: -; V: TRBV7-9; size: -; J: TRBJ2-2; CDR3: CASSLTTAYGAGELFF; DNA: TGTGCCAGCAGCCTTACGACCGCCTATGGGGCCGGGGAGCTGTTTTTT
D: TRBD2; V: TRBV24-1; size: -; J: TRBJ2-1; CDR3: CATSDPPSGGANEQFF; DNA: TGTGCCACCAGTGATCCCCCTAGCGGGGGGGCAAATGAGCAGTTCTTC
D: TRBD2; V: TRBV7-2; size: -; J: TRBJ2-4; CDR3: CASSWGPLAGDKNIQYF; DNA: TGTGCCAGCAGCTGGGGCCCACTAGCGGGAGACAAAAACATTCAGTACTTC
D: -; V: TRBV12-3/TRBV12-4; size: -; J: TRBJ2-5; CDR3: CASRPPGSGTQYF; DNA: TGTGCCAGCCGACCGCCCGGCTCGGGGACCCAGTACTTC
D: -; V: TRBV30; size: -; J: TRBJ1-1; CDR3: CAWRKGKTVMNTEAFF; DNA: TGTGCCTGGAGAAAAGGGAAGACTGTTATGAACACTGAAGCTTTCTTT
D: -; V: TRBV30; size: -; J: TRBJ2-4; CDR3: CAWTLGSDIQYF; DNA: TGTGCCTGGACTCTGGGCTCGGACATTCAGTACTTC
D: -; V: TRBV5-6; size: -; J: TRBJ1-5; CDR3: CASSRRWQPQHF; DNA: TGTGCCAGCAGCCGACGTTGGCAGCCCCAGCATTTT
D: -; V: TRBV11-3; size: few; J: TRBJ2-3; CDR3: CASSLDAGWTDTQYF; DNA: TGTGCCAGCAGCTTAGATGCAGGTTGGACAGATACGCAGTATTTT
D: TRBD2; V: TRBV20-1; size: -; J: TRBJ2-7; CDR3: CSARDPSGRTSYEQYF; DNA: TGCAGTGCTAGAGACCCTAGCGGGAGGACGTCCTACGAGCAGTACTTC
D: TRBD1; V: TRBV11-2; size: few; J: TRBJ2-1; CDR3: CASSSRRDRVVYNEQFF; DNA: TGTGCCAGCAGCTCTCGCCGGGACAGGGTCGTCTACAATGAGCAGTTCTTC
D: -; V: TRBV18; size: -; J: TRBJ2-7; CDR3: CASSPPRASAWVQYF; DNA: TGTGCCAGCTCACCACCGCGGGCTAGCGCCTGGGTGCAGTACTTC
D: TRBD1; V: TRBV6-5; size: -; J: TRBJ1-1; CDR3: CASSRDSTEAFF; DNA: TGTGCCAGCAGCCGGGACAGCACTGAAGCTTTCTTT